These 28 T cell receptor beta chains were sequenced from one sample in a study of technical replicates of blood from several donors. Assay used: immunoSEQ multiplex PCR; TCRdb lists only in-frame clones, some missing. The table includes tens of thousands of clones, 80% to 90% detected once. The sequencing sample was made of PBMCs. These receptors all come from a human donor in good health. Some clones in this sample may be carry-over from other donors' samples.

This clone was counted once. CDR3 sequence: CASSSGNTEAFF. The CDR3 DNA sequence: TGCGCCAGCAGCTCCGGGAACACTGAAGCTTTCTTT. The chain combines TRBV5-1 with TRBJ1-1; D ambiguous. This CDR3 has 12 residues. V shed 3 bases and J shed 1 base, with 4 bases lying between them. Germline CDR1 and CDR2: SGHRS and YFSETQ.

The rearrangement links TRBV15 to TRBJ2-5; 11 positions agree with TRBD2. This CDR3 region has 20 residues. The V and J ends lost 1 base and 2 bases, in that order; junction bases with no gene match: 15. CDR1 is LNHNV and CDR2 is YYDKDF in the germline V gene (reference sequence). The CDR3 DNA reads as TGTGCCACCAGCAGAGCCCCCGGACTAGCGGGCCGCGTGCTTCAAGAGACCCAGTACTTC. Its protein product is CATSRAPGLAGRVLQETQYF.

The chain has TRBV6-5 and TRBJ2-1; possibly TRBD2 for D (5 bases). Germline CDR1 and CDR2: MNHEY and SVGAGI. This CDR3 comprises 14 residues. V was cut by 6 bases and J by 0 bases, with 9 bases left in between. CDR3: CASRERRSYNEQFF. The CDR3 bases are TGTGCCAGCAGAGAGCGGCGCTCCTACAATGAGCAGTTCTTC.

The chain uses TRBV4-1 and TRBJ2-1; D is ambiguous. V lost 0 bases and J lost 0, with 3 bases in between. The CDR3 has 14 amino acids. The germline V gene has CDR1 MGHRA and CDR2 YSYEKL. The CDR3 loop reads CASSQESSYNEQFF. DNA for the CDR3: TGCGCCAGCAGCCAAGAGAGCTCCTACAATGAGCAGTTCTTC.

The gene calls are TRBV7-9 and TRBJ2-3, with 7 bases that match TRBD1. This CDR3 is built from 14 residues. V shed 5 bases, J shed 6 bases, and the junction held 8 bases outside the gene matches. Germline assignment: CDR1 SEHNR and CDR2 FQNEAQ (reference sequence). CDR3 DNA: TGTGCCAGCAGCCCAACGGACAGGACGGATACGCAGTATTTT. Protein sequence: CASSPTDRTDTQYF.

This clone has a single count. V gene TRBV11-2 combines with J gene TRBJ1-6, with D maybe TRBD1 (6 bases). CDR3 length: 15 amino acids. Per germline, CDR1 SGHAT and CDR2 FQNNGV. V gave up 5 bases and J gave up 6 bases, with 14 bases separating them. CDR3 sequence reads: CASSRQGQSNSPLHF. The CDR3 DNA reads TGTGCCAGCAGCCGGCAGGGACAAAGTAATTCACCCCTCCACTTT.

CDR3 nucleotide sequence: TGTGCCAGTAGTTCAGTGGCGGGGGGCACAGATACGCAGTATTTT. Translated, it gives CASSSVAGGTDTQYF. The rearrangement joins TRBV19 to TRBJ2-3; 7 bases line up with TRBD2. V shed 5 bases, J shed 1 base, and the junction held 6 bases outside the gene matches. Per the germline V gene, CDR1 is LNHDA and CDR2 is SQIVND (reference sequence). The length of the CDR3 is 15 residues. Looking up the rest from reference TRBV19 and TRBJ2-3 gives the full variable domain: DGGITQSPKYLFRKEGQNVTLSCEQNLNHDAMYWYRQDPGQGLRLIYYSQIVNDFQKGDIAEGYSVSREKKESFPLTVTSAQKNPTAFYLCASSSVAGGTDTQYFGPGTRLTVL.

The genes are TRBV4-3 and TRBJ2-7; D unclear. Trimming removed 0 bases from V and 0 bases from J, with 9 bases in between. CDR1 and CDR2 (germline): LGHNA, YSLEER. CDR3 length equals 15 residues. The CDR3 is CASSQDRDNSYEQYF. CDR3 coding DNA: TGCGCCAGCAGCCAAGATCGTGACAACTCCTACGAGCAGTACTTC.

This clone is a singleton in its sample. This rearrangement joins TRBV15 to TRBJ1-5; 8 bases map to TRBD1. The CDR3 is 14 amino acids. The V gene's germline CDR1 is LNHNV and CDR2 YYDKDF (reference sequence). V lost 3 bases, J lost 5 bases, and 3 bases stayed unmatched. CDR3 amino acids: CATSRGTGYQPQHF. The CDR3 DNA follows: TGTGCCACCAGCAGGGGGACAGGCTATCAGCCCCAGCATTTT.

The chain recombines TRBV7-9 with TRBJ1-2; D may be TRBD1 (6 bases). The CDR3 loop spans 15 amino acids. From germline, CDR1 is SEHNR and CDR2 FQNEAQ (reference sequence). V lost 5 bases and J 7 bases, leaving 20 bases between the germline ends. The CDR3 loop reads CASSPSRGLEGGYTF. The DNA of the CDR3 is TGTGCCAGCAGCCCATCGCGGGGGCTGGAGGGTGGCTACACCTTC.

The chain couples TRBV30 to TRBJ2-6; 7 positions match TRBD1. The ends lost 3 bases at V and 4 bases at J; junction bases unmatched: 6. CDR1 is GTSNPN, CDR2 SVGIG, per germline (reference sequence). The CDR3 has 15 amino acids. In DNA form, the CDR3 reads TGTGCCTGGAGCGAGGGGACAGCCGGGGCCAACGTCCTGACTTTC. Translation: CAWSEGTAGANVLTF.

The CDR3 bases are TGTGCCAGCAGCTCCGGGGGAACTAGCTCTGGAAACACCATATATTTT. Encoded protein: CASSSGGTSSGNTIYF. J is TRBJ1-3 and V is TRBV7-2; TRBD1 might be the D (5 bases). V was cut by 4 bases and J by 0 bases, with 13 bases left in between. The CDR3 consists of 16 residues. Germline CDR1 and CDR2: SGHTA and FQGNSA.

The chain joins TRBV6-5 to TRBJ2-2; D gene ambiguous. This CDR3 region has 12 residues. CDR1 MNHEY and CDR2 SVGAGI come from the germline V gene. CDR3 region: CAFEGAPSELFF. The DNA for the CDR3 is TGTGCTTTCGAAGGAGCTCCTAGTGAGCTGTTTTTT.

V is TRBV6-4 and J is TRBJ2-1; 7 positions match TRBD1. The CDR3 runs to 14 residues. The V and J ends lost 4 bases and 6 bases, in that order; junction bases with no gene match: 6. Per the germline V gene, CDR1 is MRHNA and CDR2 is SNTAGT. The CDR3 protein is CASSVGTASNEQFF. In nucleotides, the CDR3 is TGTGCCAGCAGTGTGGGGACAGCCAGCAATGAGCAGTTCTTC.

CDR3 sequence: CASSKNADTQYF. Written as DNA, the CDR3 is TGCGCCAGCAGCAAGAACGCGGATACGCAGTATTTT. The rearrangement joins TRBV5-1 to TRBJ2-3; unclear D gene. Germline V lookup: CDR1 SGHRS, CDR2 YFSETQ. Trimming cost V 4 bases and J 6 bases, with 9 bases left between them. The CDR3 has 12 amino acids.

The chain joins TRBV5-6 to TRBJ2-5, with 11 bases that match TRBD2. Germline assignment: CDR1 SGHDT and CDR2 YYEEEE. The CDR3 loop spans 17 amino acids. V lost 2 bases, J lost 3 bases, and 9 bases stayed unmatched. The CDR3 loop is CASSFTPTSGTKETQYF. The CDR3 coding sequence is TGTGCCAGCAGCTTTACGCCGACTAGCGGGACAAAAGAGACCCAGTACTTC.

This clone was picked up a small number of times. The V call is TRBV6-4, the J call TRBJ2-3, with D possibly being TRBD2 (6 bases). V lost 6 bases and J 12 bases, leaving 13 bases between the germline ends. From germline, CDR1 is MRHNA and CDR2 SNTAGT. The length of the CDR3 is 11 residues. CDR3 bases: TGTGCCAGCAGCGCCGGGGACTTTCAGTATTTT. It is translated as CASSAGDFQYF.

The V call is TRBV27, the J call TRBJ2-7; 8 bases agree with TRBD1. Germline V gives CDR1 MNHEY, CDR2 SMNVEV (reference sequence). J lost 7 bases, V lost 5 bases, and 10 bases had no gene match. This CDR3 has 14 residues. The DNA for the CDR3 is TGTGCCAGCAGTGGACAGGGCCCCTTTGGGGAGCAGTACTTC. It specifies CASSGQGPFGEQYF.

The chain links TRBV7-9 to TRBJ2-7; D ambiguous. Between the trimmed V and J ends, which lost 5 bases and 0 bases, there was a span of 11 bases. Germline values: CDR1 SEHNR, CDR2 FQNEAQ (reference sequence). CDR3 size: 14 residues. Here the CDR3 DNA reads TGTGCCAGCAGCCCGGGTTTGATCTCCTACGAGCAGTACTTC. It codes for CASSPGLISYEQYF. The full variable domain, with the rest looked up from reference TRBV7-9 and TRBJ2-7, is DTGVSQNPRHKITKRGQNVTFRCDPISEHNRLYWYRQTLGQGPEFLTYFQNEAQLEKSRLLSDRFSAERPKGSFSTLEIQRTEQGDSAMYLCASSPGLISYEQYFGPGTRLTVT.

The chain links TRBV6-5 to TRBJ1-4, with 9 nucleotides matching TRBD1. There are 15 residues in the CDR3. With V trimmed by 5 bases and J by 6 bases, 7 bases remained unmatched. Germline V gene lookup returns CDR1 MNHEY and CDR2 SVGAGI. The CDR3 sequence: CASSPNRGQDEKLFF. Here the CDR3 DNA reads TGTGCCAGCAGTCCTAACAGGGGGCAGGATGAAAAACTGTTTTTT.

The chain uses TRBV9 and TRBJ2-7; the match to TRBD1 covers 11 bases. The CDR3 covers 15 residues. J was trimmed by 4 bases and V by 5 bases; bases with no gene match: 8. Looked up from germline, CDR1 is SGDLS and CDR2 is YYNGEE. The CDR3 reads CASSPRTGGIYEQYF. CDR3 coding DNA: TGTGCCAGCAGTCCAAGGACAGGGGGCATTTACGAGCAGTACTTC.

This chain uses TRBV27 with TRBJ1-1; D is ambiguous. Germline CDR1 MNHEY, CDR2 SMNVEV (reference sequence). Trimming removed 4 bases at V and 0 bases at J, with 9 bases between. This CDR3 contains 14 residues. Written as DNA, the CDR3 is TGTGCCAGCAGTTATTCCCATTTGAACACTGAAGCTTTCTTT. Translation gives CASSYSHLNTEAFF.

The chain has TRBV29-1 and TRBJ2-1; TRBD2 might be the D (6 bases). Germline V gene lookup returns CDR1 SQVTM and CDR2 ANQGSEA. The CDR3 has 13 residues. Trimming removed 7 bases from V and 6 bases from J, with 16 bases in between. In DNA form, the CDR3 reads TGCAGCGCCGCACCAGCGGGCCTCAATGAGCAGTTCTTC. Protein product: CSAAPAGLNEQFF.

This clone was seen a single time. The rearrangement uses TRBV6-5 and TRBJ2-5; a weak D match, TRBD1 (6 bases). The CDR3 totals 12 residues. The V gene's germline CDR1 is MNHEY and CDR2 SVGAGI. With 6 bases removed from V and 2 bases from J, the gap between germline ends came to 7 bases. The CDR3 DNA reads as TGTGCCAGCAGGGACAGACAAGAGACCCAGTACTTC. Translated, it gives CASRDRQETQYF.

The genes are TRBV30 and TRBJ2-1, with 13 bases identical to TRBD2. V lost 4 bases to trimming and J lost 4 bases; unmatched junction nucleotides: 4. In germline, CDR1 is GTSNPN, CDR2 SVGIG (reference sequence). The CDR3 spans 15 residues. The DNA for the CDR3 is TGTGCCTGGAACGCACTAGCGGGAGGGTACAATGAGCAGTTCTTC. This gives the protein CAWNALAGGYNEQFF. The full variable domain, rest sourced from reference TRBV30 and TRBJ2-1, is SQTIHQWPATLVQPVGSPLSLECTVEGTSNPNLYWYRQAAGRGLQLLFYSVGIGQISSEVPQNLSASRPQDRQFILSSKKLLLSDSGFYLCAWNALAGGYNEQFFGPGTRLTVL.

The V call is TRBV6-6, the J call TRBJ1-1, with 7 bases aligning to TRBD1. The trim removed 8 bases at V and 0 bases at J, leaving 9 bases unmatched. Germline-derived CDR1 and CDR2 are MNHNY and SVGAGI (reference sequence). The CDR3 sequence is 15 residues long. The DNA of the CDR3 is TGTGCCAGCGGAGAGGGGGCCATCATGAACACTGAAGCTTTCTTT. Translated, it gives CASGEGAIMNTEAFF.

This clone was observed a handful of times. The CDR3 loop is CASSAHPTEVYGYTF. CDR3 DNA: TGTGCCAGCAGCGCGCACCCGACAGAAGTCTATGGCTACACCTTC. The chain couples TRBV7-6 to TRBJ1-2, with TRBD1 as a possible D gene (5 bases). V lost 5 bases to trimming and J lost 4 bases, with 17 bases between them. CDR1 and CDR2 (germline): SGHVS, FNYEAQ. The CDR3 covers 15 residues.

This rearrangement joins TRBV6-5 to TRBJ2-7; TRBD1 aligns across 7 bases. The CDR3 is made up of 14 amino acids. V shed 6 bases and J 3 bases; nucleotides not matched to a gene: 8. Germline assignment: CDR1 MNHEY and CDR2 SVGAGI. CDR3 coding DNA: TGTGCCAGCAGCTCCGGACAGGACCTCTACGAGCAGTACTTC. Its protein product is CASSSGQDLYEQYF.